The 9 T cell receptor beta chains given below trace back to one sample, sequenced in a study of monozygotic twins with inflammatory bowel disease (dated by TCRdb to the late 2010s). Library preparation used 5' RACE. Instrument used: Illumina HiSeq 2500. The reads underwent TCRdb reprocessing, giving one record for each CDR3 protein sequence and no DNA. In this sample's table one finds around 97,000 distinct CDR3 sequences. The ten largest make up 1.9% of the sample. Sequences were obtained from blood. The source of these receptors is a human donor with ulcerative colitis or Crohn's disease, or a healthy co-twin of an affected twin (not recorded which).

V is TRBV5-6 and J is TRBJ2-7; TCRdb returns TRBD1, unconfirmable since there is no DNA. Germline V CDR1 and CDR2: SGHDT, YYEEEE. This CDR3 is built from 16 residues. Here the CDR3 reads CASFLPGIPLRVEQYF.

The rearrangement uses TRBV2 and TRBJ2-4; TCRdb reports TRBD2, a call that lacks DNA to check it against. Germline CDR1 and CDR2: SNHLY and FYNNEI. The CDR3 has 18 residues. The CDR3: CASNPAERALGAKNIQYF.

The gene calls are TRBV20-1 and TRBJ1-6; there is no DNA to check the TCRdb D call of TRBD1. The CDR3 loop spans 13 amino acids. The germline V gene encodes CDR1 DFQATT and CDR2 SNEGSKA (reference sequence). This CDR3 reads CSASPYMRWALHF.

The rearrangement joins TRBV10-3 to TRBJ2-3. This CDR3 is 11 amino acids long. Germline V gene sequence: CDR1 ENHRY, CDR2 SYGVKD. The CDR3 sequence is CAISVRDTQYF.

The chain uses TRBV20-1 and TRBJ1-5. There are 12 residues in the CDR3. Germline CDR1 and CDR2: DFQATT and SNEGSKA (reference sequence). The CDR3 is CSAKQYNQPQHF.

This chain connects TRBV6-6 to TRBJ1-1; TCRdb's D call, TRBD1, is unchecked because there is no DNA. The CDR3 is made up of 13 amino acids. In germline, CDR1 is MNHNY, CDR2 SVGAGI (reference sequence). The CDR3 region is CASKGTGRTEAFF.

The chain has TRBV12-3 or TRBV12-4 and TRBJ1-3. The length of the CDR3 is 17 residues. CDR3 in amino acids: CASSRHGGRGSGNTIYF.

The CDR3 is CATSESTGSNQPQHF. The rearrangement links TRBV24-1 to TRBJ1-5; TCRdb outputs TRBD1, but without DNA this stays unchecked. The CDR3 length is 15 residues. CDR1 is KGHDR and CDR2 is SFDVKD in the germline V gene.

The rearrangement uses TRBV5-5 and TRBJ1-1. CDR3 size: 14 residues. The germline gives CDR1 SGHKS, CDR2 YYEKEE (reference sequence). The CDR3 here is CASSSGRVDTEAFF.